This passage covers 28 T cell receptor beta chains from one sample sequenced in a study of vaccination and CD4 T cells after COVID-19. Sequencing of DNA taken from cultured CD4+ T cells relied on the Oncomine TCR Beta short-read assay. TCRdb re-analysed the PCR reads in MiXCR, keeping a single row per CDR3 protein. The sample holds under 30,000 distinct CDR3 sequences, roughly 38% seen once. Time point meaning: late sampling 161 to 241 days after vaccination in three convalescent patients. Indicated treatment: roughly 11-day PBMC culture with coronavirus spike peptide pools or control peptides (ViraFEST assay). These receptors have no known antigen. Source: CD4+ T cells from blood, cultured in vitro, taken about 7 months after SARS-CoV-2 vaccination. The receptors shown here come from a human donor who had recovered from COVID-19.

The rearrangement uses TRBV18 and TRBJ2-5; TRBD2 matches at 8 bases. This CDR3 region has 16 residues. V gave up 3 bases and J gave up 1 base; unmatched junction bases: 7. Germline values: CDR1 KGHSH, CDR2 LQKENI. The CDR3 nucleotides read TGTGCCAGCTCACCTTACAGCGGGGGTAGCCAAGAGACCCAGTACTTC. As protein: CASSPYSGGSQETQYF. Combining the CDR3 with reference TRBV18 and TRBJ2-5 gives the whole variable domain NAGVMQNPRHLVRRRGQEARLRCSPMKGHSHVYWYRQLPEEGLKFMVYLQKENIIDESGMPKERFSAEFPKEGPSILRIQQVVRGDSAAYFCASSPYSGGSQETQYFGPGTRLLVL.

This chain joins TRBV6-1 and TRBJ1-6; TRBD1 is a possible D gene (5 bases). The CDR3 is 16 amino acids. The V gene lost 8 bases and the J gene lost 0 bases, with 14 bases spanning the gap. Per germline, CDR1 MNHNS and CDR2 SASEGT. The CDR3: CASHGTRSSYNSPLHF. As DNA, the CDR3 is TGTGCCAGCCATGGGACCAGGAGCTCCTATAATTCACCCCTCCACTTT.

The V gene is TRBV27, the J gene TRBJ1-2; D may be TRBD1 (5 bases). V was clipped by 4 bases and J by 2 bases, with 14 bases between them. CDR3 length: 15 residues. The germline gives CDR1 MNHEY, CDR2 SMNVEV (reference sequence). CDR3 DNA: TGTGCCAGCAGTTCTCGATCGGGACGGAACTATGGCTACACCTTC. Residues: CASSSRSGRNYGYTF.

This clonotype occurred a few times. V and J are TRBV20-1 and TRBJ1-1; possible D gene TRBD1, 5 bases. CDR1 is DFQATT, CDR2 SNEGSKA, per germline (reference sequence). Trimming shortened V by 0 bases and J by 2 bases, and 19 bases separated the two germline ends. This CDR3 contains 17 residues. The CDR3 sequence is CSARDHGRGLFNTEAFF. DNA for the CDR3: TGCAGTGCTAGAGATCATGGAAGGGGACTGTTTAACACTGAAGCTTTCTTT.

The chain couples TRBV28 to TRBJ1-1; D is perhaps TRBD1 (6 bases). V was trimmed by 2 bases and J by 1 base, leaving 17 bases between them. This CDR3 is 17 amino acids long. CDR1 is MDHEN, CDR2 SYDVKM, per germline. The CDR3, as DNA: TGTGCCAGCAGTTTACCCCAGGGGACTAGTGAGAACACTGAAGCTTTCTTT. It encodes CASSLPQGTSENTEAFF.

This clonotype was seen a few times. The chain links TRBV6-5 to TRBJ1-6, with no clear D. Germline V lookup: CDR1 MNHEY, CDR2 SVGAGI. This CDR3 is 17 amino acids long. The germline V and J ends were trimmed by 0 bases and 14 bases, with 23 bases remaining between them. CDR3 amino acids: CASSYSARASLNWALHF. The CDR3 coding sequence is TGTGCCAGCAGTTACTCAGCCCGGGCCTCGTTAAATTGGGCCCTCCACTTT.

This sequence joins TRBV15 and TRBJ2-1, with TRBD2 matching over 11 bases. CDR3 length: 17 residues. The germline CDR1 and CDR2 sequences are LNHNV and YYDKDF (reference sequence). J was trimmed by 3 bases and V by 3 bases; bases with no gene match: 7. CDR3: CATSSAKGLADYNEQFF. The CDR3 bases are TGTGCCACCAGCAGTGCCAAGGGACTAGCGGACTACAATGAGCAGTTCTTC.

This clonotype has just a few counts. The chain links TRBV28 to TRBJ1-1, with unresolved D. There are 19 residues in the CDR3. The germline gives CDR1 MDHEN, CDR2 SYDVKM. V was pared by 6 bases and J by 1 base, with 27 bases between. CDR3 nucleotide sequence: TGTGCCAGCAGCCAATCCTATTGGTGGGGAAGGGAGGCGAACACTGAAGCTTTCTTT. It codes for CASSQSYWWGREANTEAFF.

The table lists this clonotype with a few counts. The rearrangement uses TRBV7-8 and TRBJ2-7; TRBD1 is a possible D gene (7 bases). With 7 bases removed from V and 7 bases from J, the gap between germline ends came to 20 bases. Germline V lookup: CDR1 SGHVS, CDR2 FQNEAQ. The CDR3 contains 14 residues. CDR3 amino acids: CASTQVGQAGEQYF. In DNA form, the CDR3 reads TGTGCCAGCACCCAAGTAGGACAGGCGGGGGAGCAGTACTTC.

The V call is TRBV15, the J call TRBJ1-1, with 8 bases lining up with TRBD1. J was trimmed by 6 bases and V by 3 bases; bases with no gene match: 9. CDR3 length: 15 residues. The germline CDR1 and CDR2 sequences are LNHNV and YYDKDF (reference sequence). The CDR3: CATSRATGAIAEAFF. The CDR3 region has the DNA TGTGCCACCAGCAGGGCGACAGGGGCTATCGCTGAAGCTTTCTTT. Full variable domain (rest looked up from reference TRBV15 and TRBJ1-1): DAMVIQNPRYQVTQFGKPVTLSCSQTLNHNVMYWYQQKSSQAPKLLFHYYDKDFNNEADTPDNFQSRRPNTSFCFLDIRSPGLGDTAMYLCATSRATGAIAEAFFGQGTRLTVV.

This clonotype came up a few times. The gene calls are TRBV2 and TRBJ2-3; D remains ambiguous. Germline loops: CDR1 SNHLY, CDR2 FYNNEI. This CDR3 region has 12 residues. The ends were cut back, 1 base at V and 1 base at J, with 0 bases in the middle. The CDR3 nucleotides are TGTGCCAGCAGTGAAGGCACAGATACGCAGTATTTT. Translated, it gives CASSEGTDTQYF.

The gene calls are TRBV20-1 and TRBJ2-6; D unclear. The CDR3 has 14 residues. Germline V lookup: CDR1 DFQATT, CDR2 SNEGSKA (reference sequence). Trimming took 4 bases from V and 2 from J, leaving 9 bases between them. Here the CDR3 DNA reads TGCAGTGCTATCGTTGGCCCTGGGGCCAACGTCCTGACTTTC. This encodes CSAIVGPGANVLTF.

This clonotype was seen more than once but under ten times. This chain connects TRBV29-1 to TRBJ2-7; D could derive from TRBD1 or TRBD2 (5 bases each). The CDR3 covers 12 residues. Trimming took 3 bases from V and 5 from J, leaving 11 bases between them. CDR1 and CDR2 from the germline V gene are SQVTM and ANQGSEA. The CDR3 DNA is TGCAGCGTTGATGTTCGGGACCACGAGCAGTACTTC. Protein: CSVDVRDHEQYF.

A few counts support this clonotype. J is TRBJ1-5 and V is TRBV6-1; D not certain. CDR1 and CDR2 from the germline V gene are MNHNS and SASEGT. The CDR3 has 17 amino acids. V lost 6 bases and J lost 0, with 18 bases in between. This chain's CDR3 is CASSPPHPNHSNQPQHF. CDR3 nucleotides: TGTGCCAGCAGCCCTCCTCATCCTAATCATAGCAATCAGCCCCAGCATTTT.

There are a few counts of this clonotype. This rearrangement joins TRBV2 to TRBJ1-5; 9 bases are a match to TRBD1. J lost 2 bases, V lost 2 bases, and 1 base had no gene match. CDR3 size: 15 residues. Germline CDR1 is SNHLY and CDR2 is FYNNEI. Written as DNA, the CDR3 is TGTGCCAGCAGTGAAAACAGGGGGCGCAATCAGCCCCAGCATTTT. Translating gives CASSENRGRNQPQHF.

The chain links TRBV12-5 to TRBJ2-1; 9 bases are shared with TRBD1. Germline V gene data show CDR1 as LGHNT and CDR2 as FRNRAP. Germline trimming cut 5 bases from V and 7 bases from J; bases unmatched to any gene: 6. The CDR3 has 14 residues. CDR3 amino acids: CASGPGQGVNEQFF. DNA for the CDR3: TGTGCTAGTGGTCCGGGACAGGGTGTGAATGAGCAGTTCTTC.

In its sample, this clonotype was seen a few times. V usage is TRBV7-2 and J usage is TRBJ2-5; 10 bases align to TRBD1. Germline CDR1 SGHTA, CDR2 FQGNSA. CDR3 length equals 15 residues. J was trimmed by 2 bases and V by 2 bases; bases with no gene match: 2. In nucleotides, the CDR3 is TGTGCCAGCAGCTTACTGGGACAGGGGCAAGAGACCCAGTACTTC. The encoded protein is CASSLLGQGQETQYF.

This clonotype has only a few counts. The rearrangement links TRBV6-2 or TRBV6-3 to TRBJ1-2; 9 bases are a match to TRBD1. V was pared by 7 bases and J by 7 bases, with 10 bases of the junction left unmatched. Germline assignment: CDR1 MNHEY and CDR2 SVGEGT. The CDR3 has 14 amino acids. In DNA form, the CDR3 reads TGTGCCAGCAACAAGGACAGGGGTGTTGGTGGCTACACCTTC. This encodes CASNKDRGVGGYTF.

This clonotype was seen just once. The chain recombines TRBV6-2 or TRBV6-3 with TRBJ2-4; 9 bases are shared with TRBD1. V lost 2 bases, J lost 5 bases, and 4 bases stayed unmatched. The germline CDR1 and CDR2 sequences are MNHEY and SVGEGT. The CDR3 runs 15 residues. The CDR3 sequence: CASSYGRQGENIQYF. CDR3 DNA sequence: TGTGCCAGCAGTTACGGGCGACAGGGGGAAAACATTCAGTACTTC.

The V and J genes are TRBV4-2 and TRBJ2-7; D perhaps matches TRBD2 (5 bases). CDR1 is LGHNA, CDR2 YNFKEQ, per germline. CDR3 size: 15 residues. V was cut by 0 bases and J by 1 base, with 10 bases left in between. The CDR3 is CASSQDRAESYEQYF. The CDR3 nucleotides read TGTGCCAGCAGCCAAGATCGAGCGGAGTCCTACGAGCAGTACTTC.

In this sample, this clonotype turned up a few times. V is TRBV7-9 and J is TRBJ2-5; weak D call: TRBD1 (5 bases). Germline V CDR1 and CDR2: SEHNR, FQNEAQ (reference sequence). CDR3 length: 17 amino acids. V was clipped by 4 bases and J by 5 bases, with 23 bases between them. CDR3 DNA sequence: TGTGCCAGCAGCTGGACAACGCGCTGGACGAATATGGAGACCCAGTACTTC. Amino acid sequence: CASSWTTRWTNMETQYF.

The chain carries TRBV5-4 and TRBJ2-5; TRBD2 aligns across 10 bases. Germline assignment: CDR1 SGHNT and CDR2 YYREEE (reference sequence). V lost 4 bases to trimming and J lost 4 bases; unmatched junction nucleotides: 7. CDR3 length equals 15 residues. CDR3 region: CASSRASGSLETQYF. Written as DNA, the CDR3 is TGTGCCAGCAGCCGGGCTAGCGGGAGCTTAGAGACCCAGTACTTC.

The CDR3 DNA follows: TGTGCCAGCAGCTTAGCGTCAAACAGGGGGGAGCAGTACTTC. Translation gives CASSLASNRGEQYF. The rearrangement joins TRBV7-2 to TRBJ2-7; 8 bases fit TRBD1. V shed 0 bases and J 7 bases; nucleotides not matched to a gene: 5. The CDR3 loop spans 14 amino acids. Germline-derived CDR1 and CDR2 are SGHTA and FQGNSA.

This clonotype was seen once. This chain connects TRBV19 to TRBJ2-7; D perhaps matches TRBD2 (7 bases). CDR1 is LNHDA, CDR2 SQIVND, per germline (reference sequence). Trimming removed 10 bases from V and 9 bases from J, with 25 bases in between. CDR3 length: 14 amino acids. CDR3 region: CATSTGAGAGGQYF. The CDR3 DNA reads TGTGCCACCTCAACGGGCGCGGGGGCAGGAGGGCAGTACTTC.

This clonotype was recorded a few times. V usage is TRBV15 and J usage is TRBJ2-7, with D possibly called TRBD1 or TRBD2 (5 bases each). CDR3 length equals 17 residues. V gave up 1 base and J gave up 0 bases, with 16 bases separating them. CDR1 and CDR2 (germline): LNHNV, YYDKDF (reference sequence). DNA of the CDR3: TGTGCCACCAGCAGAGTCCGGGGCGGGCCCCGCTCCTACGAGCAGTACTTC. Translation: CATSRVRGGPRSYEQYF.

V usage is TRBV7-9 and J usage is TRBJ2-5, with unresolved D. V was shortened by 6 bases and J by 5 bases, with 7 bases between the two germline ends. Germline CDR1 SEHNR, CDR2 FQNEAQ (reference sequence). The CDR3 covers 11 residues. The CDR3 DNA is TGTGCCAGCAGTTTCAGGGAGACCCAGTACTTC. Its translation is CASSFRETQYF.

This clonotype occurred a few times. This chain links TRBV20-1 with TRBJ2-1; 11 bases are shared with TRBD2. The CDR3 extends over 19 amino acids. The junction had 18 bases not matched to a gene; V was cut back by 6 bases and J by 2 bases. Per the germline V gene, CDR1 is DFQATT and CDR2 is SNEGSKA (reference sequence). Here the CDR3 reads CSAVAGGRFSRRAYNEQFF. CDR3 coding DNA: TGCAGTGCGGTAGCGGGAGGGAGGTTTTCTCGCCGTGCCTACAATGAGCAGTTCTTC.

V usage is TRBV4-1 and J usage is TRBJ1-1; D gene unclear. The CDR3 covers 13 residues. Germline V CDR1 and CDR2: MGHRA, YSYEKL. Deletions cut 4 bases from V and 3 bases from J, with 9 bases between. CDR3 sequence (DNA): TGCGCCAGCAGCCGAAGTCGGGACACTGAAGCTTTCTTT. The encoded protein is CASSRSRDTEAFF.